The text below deals with one TCR beta chain. This sample was included in a study of blood T cell repertoires in COVID-19. Looking at the study overall: The origin of the acute and convalescent COVID-19 samples was the United States, Italy and Spain. In each case, the material was cDNA or gDNA derived from T cells, B-cell-depleted T cells, or PBMCs.

In the authors' workflow: Researchers report that nucleated cell counts were estimated from reference gene primer amplification. Clones were read by immunoSEQ multiplex PCR, and TCRdb kept only the in-frame ones, dropping some. V, J and clone size derive from that table, while D and trimming were established from the DNA sequence. The data contain 71,000 or so clones, roughly 80% of them singletons. The receptor was isolated from a man between 65 and 85 years old with acute or convalescent COVID-19. Sequenced input: peripheral blood.

The CDR3 loop is CASSSLGTANYGYTF. CDR3 nucleotide sequence: TGCGCCAGCAGCTCCTTGGGGACAGCTAACTATGGCTACACCTTC. This chain uses TRBV5-1 with TRBJ1-2, with 7 bases matching TRBD1. V lost 3 bases and J lost 0; bases outside the gene matches: 5. The length of the CDR3 is 15 residues. From germline, CDR1 is SGHRS and CDR2 YFSETQ.